A selection of T cell receptor beta chains follows, all from one sample in a study of T cell responses to AZD1222 COVID-19 vaccine. Clones were sequenced by immunoSEQ multiplex PCR, and TCRdb holds only the in-frame ones, with some missing. The data show around 180,000 clones, approximately 90% seen once. This specimen was peripheral blood, taken on day 0 of AZD1222 vaccination. All receptors derive from an adult in good health. Each CDR3 is given with its conserved first and last residue. D genes are given only for firm matches. Clone sizes are given selectively: once, few, many, or a class where the clone is expanded.

clone size | J gene | V gene | D gene | CDR3 DNA | CDR3 protein
NA | TRBJ2-1 | TRBV5-1 | NA | TGCGCCAGCAGCTTCGGCAGGGTGGCTTATACGGCCTACAATGAGCAGTTCTTC | CASSFGRVAYTAYNEQFF
NA | TRBJ2-2 | TRBV6-1 | NA | TGTGCCAGCACTGAACCGGGTCCAGCCGGGGAGCTGTTTTTT | CASTEPGPAGELFF
NA | TRBJ2-3 | TRBV9 | TRBD2 | TGTGCCAGCAGCGAGCGAGCGGGAAGGAGCACAGATACGCAGTATTTT | CASSERAGRSTDTQYF
NA | TRBJ1-5 | TRBV28 | NA | TGTGCCAGCACTACGGGGCAGGGCAATCAGCCCCAGCATTTT | CASTTGQGNQPQHF
few | TRBJ2-3 | TRBV6-5 | TRBD2 | TGTGCCAGCAGAAGGGGACTAGCGGGCACAGATACGCAGTATTTT | CASRRGLAGTDTQYF
NA | TRBJ1-4 | TRBV5-1 | NA | TGCGCCAGCAGCTTGATGCAAACTAATGAAAAACTGTTTTTT | CASSLMQTNEKLFF
NA | TRBJ2-2 | TRBV12-3/TRBV12-4 | NA | TGTGCCAGCAGTCCCTTAGCGCCCGGGGAGCTGTTTTTT | CASSPLAPGELFF
NA | TRBJ2-7 | TRBV6-1 | TRBD1 | TGTGCCAGCAGTGGGCTTCGACAGGGCCTCTCCTACGAGCAGTACTTC | CASSGLRQGLSYEQYF
NA | TRBJ2-7 | TRBV7-2 | NA | TGTGCCAGCAGCTTACCAGGGACACCCTCCTACGAGCAGTACTTC | CASSLPGTPSYEQYF
NA | TRBJ1-4 | TRBV19 | TRBD1 | TGTGCCAGTAGTGACCAGTTCGGGACAGGGTATGAAAAACTGTTTTTT | CASSDQFGTGYEKLFF
few | TRBJ2-3 | TRBV5-1 | TRBD1 | TGCGCCAGCAGCTTGTATCTTCCAGGGGGTGGCGGAGATACGCAGTATTTT | CASSLYLPGGGGDTQYF
NA | TRBJ1-5 | TRBV18 | TRBD1 | TGTGCCAGCTCACCATCTCAGGGGGCCGATCAGCCCCAGCATTTT | CASSPSQGADQPQHF
NA | TRBJ2-3 | TRBV9 | TRBD2 | TGTGCCAGCAGCGCCTTAGCGGGAGTCGCAGATACGCAGTATTTT | CASSALAGVADTQYF
few | TRBJ2-7 | TRBV27 | TRBD2 | TGTGCCAGCAGTCCCCGAACTAGCGGGAGTAACGAGCAGTACTTC | CASSPRTSGSNEQYF
few | TRBJ1-2 | TRBV6-1 | TRBD1 | TGTGCCAGCAGTGAAGCAAGACAGGGGATTTACTATGGCTACACCTTC | CASSEARQGIYYGYTF
NA | TRBJ1-6 | TRBV3-1/TRBV3-2 | NA | TGTGCCAGCAGCCTGGGGACAAGGGATGACTCACCCCTCCACTTT | CASSLGTRDDSPLHF
NA | TRBJ1-3 | TRBV21-1 | NA | TGTGCCAGCAGCAGCCTACAGGGGGAGGGAAACACCATATATTTT | CASSSLQGEGNTIYF
NA | TRBJ2-1 | TRBV3-1/TRBV3-2 | TRBD2 | TGTGCCAGCAGCCAGGAAGATTTAGCGGGAGGAGTGAATGAGCAGTTCTTC | CASSQEDLAGGVNEQFF
NA | TRBJ2-7 | TRBV7-2 | TRBD2 | TGTGCCAGCAGCTTAGGGGCGGCGGGAGCCTACGAGCAGTACTTC | CASSLGAAGAYEQYF
NA | TRBJ1-2 | TRBV2 | NA | TGTGCCAGCAGGGCTGAGGCCTATGGCTACACCTTC | CASRAEAYGYTF
NA | TRBJ2-2 | TRBV4-1 | NA | TGCGCCAGCAGCCAAGATGGCGCCCCTAGGGGGGAGCTGTTTTTT | CASSQDGAPRGELFF
NA | TRBJ2-1 | TRBV11-3 | TRBD1 | TGTGCCAGCAGCTCTGGACAGGGCTCCTACAATGAGCAGTTCTTC | CASSSGQGSYNEQFF